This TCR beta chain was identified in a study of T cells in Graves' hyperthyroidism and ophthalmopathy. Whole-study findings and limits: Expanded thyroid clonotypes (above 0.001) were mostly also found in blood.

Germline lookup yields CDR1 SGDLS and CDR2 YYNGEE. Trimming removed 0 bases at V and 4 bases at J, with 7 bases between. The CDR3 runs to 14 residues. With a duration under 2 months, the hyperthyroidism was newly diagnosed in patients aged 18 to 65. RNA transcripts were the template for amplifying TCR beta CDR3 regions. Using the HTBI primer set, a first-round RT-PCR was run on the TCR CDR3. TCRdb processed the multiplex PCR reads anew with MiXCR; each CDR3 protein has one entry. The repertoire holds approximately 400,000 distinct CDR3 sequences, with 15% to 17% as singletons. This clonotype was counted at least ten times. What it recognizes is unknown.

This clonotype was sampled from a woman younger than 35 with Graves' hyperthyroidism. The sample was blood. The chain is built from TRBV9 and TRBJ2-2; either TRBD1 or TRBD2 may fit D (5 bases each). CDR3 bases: TGTGCCAGCAGCGTAGTGGGGGTCACCGGGGAGCTGTTTTTT. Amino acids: CASSVVGVTGELFF.